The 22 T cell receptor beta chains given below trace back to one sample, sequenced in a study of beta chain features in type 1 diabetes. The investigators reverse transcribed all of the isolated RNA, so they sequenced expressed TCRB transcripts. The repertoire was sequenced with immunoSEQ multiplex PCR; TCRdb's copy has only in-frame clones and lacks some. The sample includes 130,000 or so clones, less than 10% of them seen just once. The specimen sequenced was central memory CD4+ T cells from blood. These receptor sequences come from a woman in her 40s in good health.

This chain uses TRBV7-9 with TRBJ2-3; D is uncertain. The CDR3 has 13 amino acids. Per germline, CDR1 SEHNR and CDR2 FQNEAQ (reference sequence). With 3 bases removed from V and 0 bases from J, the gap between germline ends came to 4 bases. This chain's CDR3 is CASSFSSTDTQYF. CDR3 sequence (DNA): TGTGCCAGCAGCTTTTCTAGCACAGATACGCAGTATTTT.

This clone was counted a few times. Here the CDR3 reads CASSLDRGWQETQYF. Here the CDR3 DNA reads TGTGCCAGCAGCTTGGACAGGGGGTGGCAAGAGACCCAGTACTTC. This rearrangement joins TRBV5-4 to TRBJ2-5, with 8 nucleotides matching TRBD1. J was trimmed by 2 bases and V by 0 bases; bases with no gene match: 3. The germline gives CDR1 SGHNT, CDR2 YYREEE (reference sequence). The CDR3 extends over 15 amino acids.

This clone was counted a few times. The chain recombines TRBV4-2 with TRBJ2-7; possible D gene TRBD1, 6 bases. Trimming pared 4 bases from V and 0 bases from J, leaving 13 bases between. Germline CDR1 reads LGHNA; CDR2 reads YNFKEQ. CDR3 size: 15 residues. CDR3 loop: CASSPGTLSSYEQYF. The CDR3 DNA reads TGTGCCAGCAGCCCCGGGACACTGAGCTCCTACGAGCAGTACTTC.

The chain's CDR3 is CASSDDFQETQYF. In DNA, the CDR3 is TGTGCCAGCAGTGATGACTTCCAAGAGACCCAGTACTTC. The chain couples TRBV6-4 to TRBJ2-5; no clear D. The V gene's germline CDR1 is MRHNA and CDR2 SNTAGT. V lost 3 bases, J lost 1 base, and 6 bases lay in between. The CDR3 consists of 13 residues.

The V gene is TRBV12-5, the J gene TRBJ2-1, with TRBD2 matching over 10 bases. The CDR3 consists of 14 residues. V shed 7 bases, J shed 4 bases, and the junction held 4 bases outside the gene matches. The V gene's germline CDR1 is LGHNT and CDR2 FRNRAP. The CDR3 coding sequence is TGTGCTAGTGCCGAAGCGGGGGGGTACAATGAGCAGTTCTTC. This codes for CASAEAGGYNEQFF.

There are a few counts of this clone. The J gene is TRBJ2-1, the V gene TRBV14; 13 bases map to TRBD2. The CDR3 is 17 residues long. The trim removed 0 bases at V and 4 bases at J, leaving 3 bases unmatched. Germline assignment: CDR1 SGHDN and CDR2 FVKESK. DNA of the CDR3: TGTGCCAGCAGCCAAGAACTAGCGGGGGGGATTTACAATGAGCAGTTCTTC. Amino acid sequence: CASSQELAGGIYNEQFF.

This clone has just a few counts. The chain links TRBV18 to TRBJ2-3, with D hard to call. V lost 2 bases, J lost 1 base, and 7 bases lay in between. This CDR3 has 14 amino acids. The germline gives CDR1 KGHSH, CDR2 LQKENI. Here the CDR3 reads CASSPTRGTDTQYF. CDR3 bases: TGTGCCAGCTCACCAACACGGGGCACAGATACGCAGTATTTT. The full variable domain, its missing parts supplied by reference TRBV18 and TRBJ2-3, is NAGVMQNPRHLVRRRGQEARLRCSPMKGHSHVYWYRQLPEEGLKFMVYLQKENIIDESGMPKERFSAEFPKEGPSILRIQQVVRGDSAAYFCASSPTRGTDTQYFGPGTRLTVL.

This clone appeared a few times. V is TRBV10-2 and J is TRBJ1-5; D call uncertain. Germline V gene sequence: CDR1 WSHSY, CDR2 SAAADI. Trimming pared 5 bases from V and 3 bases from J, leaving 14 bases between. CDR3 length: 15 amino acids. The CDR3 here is CASSKTGRNNQPQHF. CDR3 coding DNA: TGCGCCAGCAGTAAGACCGGGAGGAACAATCAGCCCCAGCATTTT.

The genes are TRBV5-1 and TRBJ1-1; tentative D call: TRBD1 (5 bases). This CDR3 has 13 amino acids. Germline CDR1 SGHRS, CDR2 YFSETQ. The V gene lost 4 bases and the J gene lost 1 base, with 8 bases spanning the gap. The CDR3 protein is CASSPDTNTEAFF. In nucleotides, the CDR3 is TGCGCCAGCAGCCCGGACACGAACACTGAAGCTTTCTTT.

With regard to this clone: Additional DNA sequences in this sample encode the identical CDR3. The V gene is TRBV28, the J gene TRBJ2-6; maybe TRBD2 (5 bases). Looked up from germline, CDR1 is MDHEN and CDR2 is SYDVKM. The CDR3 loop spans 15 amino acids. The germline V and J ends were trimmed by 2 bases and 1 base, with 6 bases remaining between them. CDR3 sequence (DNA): TGTGCCAGCAGTTTAGGAGGATCTGGGGCCAACGTCCTGACTTTC. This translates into CASSLGGSGANVLTF.

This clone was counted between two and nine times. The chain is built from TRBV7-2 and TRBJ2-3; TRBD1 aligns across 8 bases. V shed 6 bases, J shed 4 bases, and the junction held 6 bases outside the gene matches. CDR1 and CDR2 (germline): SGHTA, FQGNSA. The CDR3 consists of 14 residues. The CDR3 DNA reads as TGTGCCAGCAGGAATGGACAGGGTCCAGATACGCAGTATTTT. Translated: CASRNGQGPDTQYF.

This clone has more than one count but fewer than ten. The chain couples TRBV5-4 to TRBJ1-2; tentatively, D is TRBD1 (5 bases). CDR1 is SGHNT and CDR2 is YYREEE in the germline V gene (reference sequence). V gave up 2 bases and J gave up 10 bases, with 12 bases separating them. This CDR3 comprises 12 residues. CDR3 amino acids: CASSLVDSVYTF. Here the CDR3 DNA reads TGTGCCAGCAGCTTAGTCGACAGCGTCTACACCTTC. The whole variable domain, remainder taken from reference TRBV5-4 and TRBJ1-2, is ETGVTQSPTHLIKTRGQQVTLRCSSQSGHNTVSWYQQALGQGPQFIFQYYREEENGRGNFPPRFSGLQFPNYSSELNVNALELDDSALYLCASSLVDSVYTFGSGTRLTVV.

The CDR3: CASRLSIDQPQHF. The DNA for the CDR3 is TGTGCCAGCAGACTAAGTATCGATCAGCCCCAGCATTTT. The J gene is TRBJ1-5, the V gene TRBV6-1; D unclear. V gave up 6 bases and J gave up 5 bases, with 11 bases separating them. CDR3 length: 13 residues. Germline V CDR1 and CDR2: MNHNS, SASEGT.

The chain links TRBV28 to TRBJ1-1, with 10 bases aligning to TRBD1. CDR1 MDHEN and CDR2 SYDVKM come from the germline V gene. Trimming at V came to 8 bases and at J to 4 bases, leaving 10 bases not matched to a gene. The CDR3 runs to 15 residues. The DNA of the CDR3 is TGTGCCAGCCGAGAGGGGACAGGGGCGCCCACTGAAGCTTTCTTT. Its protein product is CASREGTGAPTEAFF.

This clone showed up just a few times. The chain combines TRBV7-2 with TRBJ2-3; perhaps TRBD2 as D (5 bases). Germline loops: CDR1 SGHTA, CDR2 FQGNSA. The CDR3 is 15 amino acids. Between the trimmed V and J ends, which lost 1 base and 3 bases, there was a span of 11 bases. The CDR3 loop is CASSLVGVATDTQYF. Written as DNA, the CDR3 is TGTGCCAGCAGCTTAGTCGGGGTAGCGACAGATACGCAGTATTTT.

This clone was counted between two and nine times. The CDR3 DNA sequence: TGTGCCAGCAGCTCCACCGGGACCCTAGCGAGGAATGAGCAGTTCTTC. It encodes CASSSTGTLARNEQFF. V gene TRBV7-2 combines with J gene TRBJ2-1, with TRBD2 as a possible D gene (6 bases). Germline assignment: CDR1 SGHTA and CDR2 FQGNSA. V lost 4 bases and J 7 bases, leaving 20 bases between the germline ends. The CDR3 has 16 residues.

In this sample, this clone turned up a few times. The CDR3 DNA follows: TGTGCCAGCAGCGTAGAAGTAGCGGGGGGGCCTAAGGCGCGCAATGAGCAGTTCTTC. It translates to CASSVEVAGGPKARNEQFF. The gene calls are TRBV9 and TRBJ2-1; 11 nucleotides agree with TRBD2. Germline assignment: CDR1 SGDLS and CDR2 YYNGEE. V gave up 0 bases and J gave up 6 bases; unmatched junction bases: 14. There are 19 residues in the CDR3. The entire variable domain, with the rest obtained from reference TRBV9 and TRBJ2-1, is as follows: DSGVTQTPKHLITATGQRVTLRCSPRSGDLSVYWYQQSLDQGLQFLIQYYNGEERAKGNILERFSAQQFPDLHSELNLSSLELGDSALYFCASSVEVAGGPKARNEQFFGPGTRLTVL.

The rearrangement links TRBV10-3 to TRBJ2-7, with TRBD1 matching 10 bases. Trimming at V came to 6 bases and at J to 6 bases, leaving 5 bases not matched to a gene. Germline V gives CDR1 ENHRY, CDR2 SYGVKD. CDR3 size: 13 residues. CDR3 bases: TGTGCCATCAGGAGACAGGGGGCTGGCGAGCAGTACTTC. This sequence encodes CAIRRQGAGEQYF.

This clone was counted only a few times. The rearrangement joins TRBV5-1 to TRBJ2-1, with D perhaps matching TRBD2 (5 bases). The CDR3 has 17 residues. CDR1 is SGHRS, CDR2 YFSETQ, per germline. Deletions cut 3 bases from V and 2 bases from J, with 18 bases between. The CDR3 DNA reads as TGCGCCAGCAGCTCCTTGTCCCTGGCGGAGGCCTACAATGAGCAGTTCTTC. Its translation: CASSSLSLAEAYNEQFF.

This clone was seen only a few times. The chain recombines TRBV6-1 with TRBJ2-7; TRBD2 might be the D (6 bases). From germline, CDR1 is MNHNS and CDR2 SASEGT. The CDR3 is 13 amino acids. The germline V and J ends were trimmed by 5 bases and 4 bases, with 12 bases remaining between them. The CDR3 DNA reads TGTGCCAGCAGTTGGAGGGCAGAGTACGAGCAGTACTTC. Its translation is CASSWRAEYEQYF.

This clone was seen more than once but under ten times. CDR3 in amino acids: CASRATSGGLNTDTQYF. CDR3 nucleotide sequence: TGTGCCAGCAGGGCGACTAGCGGGGGCCTAAACACAGATACGCAGTATTTT. The genes are TRBV2 and TRBJ2-3, with TRBD2 identical over 12 bases. Per germline, CDR1 SNHLY and CDR2 FYNNEI. V was pared by 6 bases and J by 2 bases, with 9 bases of the junction left unmatched. The CDR3 sequence is 17 residues long. Supplemented by reference TRBV2 and TRBJ2-3, the full variable domain reads EPEVTQTPSHQVTQMGQEVILRCVPISNHLYFYWYRQILGQKVEFLVSFYNNEISEKSEIFDDQFSVERPDGSNFTLKIRSTKLEDSAMYFCASRATSGGLNTDTQYFGPGTRLTVL.

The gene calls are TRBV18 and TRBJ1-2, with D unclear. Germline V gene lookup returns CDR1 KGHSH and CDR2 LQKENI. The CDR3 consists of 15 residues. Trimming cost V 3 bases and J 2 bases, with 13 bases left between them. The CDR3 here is CASSPTGFRNYGYTF. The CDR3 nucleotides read TGTGCCAGCTCACCTACCGGGTTTCGAAACTATGGCTACACCTTC.